The clone carrying this T cell receptor (beta chain) has more than one count but fewer than ten. These data originate in a study of blood T cell repertoires in COVID-19. Background on the study: Sites in the United States, Italy and Spain provided acute and convalescent COVID-19 samples.

The data were produced by immunoSEQ multiplex PCR, yet TCRdb's version contains in-frame clones alone and is incomplete. The sample carries about 41,000 clones, over 75% recorded once. The CDR3 has 15 residues. V was shortened by 2 bases and J by 2 bases, with 10 bases between the two germline ends. Germline V gives CDR1 SGDLS, CDR2 YYNGEE. Input material: peripheral blood. This clonotype was obtained from a woman older than 75 with acute or convalescent COVID-19. The V and J genes are TRBV9 and TRBJ2-2; D possibly corresponds to TRBD1 (6 bases). The CDR3 loop reads CASSVGHTNTGELFF. In nucleotides, the CDR3 is TGTGCCAGCAGCGTGGGACATACCAACACCGGGGAGCTGTTTTTT.